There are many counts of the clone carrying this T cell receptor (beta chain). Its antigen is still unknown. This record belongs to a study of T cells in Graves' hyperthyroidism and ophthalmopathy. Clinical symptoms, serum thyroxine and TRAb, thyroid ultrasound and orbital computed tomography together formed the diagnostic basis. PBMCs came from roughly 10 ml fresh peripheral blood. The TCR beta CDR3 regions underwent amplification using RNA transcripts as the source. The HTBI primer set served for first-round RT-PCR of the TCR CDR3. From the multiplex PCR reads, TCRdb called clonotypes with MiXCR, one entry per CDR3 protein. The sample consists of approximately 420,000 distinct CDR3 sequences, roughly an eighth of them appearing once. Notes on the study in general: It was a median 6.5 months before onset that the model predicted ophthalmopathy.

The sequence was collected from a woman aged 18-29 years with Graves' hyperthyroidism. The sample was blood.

The DNA of the CDR3 is TGTGCCAGCAAGGTGACAGGGGGAACTGAAGCTTTCTTT. Residues: CASKVTGGTEAFF. The chain employs TRBV12-3 or TRBV12-4 and TRBJ1-1, with 9 positions matching TRBD1. The CDR3 totals 13 residues. V gave up 7 bases and J gave up 5 bases; unmatched junction bases: 5.